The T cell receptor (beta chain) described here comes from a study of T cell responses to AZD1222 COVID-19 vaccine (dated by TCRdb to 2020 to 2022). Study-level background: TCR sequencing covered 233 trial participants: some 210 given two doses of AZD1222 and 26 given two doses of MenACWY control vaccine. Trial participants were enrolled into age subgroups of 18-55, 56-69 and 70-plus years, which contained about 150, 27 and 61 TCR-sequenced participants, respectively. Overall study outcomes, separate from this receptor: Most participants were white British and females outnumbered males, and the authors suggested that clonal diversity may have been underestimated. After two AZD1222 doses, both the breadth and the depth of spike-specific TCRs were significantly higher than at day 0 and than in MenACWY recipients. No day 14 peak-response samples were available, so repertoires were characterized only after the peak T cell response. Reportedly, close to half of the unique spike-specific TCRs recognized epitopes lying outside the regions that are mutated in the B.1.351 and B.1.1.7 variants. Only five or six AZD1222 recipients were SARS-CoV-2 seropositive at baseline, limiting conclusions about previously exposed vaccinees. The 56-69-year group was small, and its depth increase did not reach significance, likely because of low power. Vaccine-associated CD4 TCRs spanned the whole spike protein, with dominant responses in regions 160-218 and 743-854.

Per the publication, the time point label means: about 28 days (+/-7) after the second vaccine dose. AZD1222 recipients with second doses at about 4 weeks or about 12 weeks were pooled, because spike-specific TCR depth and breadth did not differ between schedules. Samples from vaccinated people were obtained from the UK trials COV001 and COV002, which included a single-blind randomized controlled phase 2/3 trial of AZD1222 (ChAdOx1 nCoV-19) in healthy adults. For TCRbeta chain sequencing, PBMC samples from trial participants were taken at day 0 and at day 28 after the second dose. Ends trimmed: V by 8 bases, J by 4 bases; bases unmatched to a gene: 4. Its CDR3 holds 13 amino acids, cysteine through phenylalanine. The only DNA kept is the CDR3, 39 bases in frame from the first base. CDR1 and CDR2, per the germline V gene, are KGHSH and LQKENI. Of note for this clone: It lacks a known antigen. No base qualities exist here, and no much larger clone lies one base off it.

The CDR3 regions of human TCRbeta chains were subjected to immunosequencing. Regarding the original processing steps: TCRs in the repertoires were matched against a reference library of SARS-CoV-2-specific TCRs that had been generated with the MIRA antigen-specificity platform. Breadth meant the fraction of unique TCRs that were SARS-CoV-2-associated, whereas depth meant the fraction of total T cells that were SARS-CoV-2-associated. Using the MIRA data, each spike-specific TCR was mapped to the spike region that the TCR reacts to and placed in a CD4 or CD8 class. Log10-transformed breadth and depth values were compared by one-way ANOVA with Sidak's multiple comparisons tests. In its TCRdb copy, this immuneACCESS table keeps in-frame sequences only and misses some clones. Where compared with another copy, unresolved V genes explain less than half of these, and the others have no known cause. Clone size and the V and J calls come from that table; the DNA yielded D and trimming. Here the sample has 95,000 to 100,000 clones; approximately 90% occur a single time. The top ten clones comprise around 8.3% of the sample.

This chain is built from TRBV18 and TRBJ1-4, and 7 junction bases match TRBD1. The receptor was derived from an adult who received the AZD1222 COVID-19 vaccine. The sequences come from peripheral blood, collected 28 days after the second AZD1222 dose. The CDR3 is CASTDRVNEKLFF. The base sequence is TGTGCCAGCACCGACAGGGTTAATGAAAAACTGTTTTTT.